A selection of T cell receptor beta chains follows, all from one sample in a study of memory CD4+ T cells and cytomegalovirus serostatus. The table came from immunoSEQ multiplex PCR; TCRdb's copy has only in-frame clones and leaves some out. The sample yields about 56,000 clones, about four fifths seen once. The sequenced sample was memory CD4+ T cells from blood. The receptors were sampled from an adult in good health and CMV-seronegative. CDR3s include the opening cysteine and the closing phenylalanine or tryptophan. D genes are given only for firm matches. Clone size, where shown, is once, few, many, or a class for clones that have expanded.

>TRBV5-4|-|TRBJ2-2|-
CASSLAEAGWNTGELFF
TGTGCCAGCAGCTTGGCCGAGGCAGGTTGGAACACCGGGGAGCTGTTTTTT
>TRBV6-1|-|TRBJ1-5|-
CASEPGLYQPQHF
TGTGCCAGCGAACCGGGACTATATCAGCCCCAGCATTTT
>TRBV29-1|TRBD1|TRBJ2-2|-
CSVGQGGYTGELFF
TGCAGCGTTGGACAGGGGGGTTACACCGGGGAGCTGTTTTTT
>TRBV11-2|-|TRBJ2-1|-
CASSFSGWEQFF
TGTGCCAGCAGCTTCTCGGGCTGGGAGCAGTTCTTC
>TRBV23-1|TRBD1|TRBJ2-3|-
CASLLCTGTGRPYTQYF
TGCGCCAGCCTTCTTTGCACCGGGACAGGTCGTCCCTATACGCAGTATTTT
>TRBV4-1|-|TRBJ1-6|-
CASSQDPPGLMTSYNSPLHF
TGCGCCAGCAGCCAAGATCCACCCGGGCTCATGACCTCCTATAATTCACCCCTCCACTTT
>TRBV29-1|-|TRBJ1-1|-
CSGSRDTEAFF
TGCAGCGGTTCTCGGGACACTGAAGCTTTCTTT
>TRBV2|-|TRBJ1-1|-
CASTSGVGAEAFF
TGTGCCAGCACCAGCGGGGTTGGGGCTGAAGCTTTCTTT
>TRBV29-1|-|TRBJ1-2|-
CSVVLGQALGYTF
TGCAGCGTTGTGTTGGGGCAAGCGCTTGGCTACACCTTC
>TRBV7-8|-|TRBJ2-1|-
CASSLGRGMDEQFF
TGTGCCAGCAGCTTGGGCAGGGGCATGGATGAGCAGTTCTTC
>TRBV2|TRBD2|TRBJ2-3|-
CASSRSGGARSTDTQYF
TGTGCCAGCAGTAGGAGCGGGGGGGCGAGAAGCACAGATACGCAGTATTTT
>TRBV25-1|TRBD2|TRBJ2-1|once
CASSEVPSGGSYNEQFF
TGTGCCAGCAGTGAAGTACCTAGCGGGGGCTCCTACAATGAGCAGTTCTTC
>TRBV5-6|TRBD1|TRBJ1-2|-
CASSWGQGAYYTF
TGTGCCAGCAGCTGGGGACAGGGGGCGTACTACACCTTC
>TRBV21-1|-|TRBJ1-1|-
CASSKGQMNTEAFF
TGTGCCAGCAGCAAAGGCCAAATGAACACTGAAGCTTTCTTT
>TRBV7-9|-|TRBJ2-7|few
CASSLTGTYEQYF
TGTGCCAGCAGCTTGACGGGGACCTACGAGCAGTACTTC
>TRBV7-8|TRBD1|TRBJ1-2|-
CASSQGQGLFGYTF
TGTGCCAGCAGCCAGGGACAGGGATTGTTTGGCTACACCTTC
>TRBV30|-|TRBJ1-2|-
CAWSVAAGNGYTF
TGTGCCTGGAGTGTAGCCGCAGGAAATGGCTACACCTTC